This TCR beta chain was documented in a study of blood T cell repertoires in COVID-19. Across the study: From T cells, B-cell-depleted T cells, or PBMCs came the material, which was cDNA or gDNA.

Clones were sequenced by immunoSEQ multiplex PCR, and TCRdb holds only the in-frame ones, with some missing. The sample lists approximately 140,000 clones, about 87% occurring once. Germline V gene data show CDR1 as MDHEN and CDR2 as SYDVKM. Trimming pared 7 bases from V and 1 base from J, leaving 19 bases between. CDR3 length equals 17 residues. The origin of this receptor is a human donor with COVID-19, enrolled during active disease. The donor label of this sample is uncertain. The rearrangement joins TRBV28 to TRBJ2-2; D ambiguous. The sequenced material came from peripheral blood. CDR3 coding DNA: TGTGCCAGCACCCTCGGCGGCATCCCGGGGAACACCGGGGAGCTGTTTTTT. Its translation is CASTLGGIPGNTGELFF.